This T cell receptor (beta chain) was identified during a study of tumor and adjacent non-tumor tissue in lung cancer. On the study more broadly: The patients, approximately 9 men and roughly 5 women, were roughly 30 to 80 with stage I to III disease.

RNA was extracted from bulk tissue without any cell sorting. The normal lung tissue was taken more than 3 cm from the tumor edge. TCRbeta libraries were built with three rounds of nested PCR, modified from ARM-PCR. TCRdb called the multiplex PCR reads again in MiXCR, with one record for every CDR3 protein. The table lists some 95,000 distinct CDR3 sequences, more than 80% of them singletons. Concerning this clonotype: An end of the junction does not agree with germline; a read error may underlie this.

The sample comprised distant non-tumor lung tissue. This sequence was found in a man aged 60-69 years with small cell lung cancer.

The CDR3 region is CAISERDTQYF. CDR3 nucleotide sequence: TGTGCCATCAGTGAGAGGGATACGCAGTATTTT. The gene calls are TRBV24-1 and TRBJ2-3; D is undetermined. This CDR3 contains 11 residues. The germline V gene has CDR1 KGHDR and CDR2 SFDVKD.